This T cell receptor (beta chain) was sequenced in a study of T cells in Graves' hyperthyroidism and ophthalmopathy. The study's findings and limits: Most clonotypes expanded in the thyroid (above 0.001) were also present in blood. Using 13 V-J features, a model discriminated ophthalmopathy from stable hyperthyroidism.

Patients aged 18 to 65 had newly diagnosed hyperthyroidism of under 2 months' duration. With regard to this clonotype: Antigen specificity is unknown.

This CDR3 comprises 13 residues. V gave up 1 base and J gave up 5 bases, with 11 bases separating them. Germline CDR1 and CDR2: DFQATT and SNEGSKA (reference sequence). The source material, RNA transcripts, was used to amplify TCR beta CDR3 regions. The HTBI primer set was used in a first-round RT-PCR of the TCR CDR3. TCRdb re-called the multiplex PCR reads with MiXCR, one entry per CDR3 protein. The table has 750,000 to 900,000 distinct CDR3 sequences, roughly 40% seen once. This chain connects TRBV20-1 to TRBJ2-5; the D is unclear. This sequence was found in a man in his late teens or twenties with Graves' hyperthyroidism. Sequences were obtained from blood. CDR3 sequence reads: CSARGLTVETQYF. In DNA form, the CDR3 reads TGCAGTGCTAGAGGGTTGACTGTCGAGACCCAGTACTTC.